The clone carrying this T cell receptor (beta chain) occurred a few times. Its target is unknown. This specimen comes from a study of OX40 agonist ivuxolimab in advanced cancers. Study summary: Patients were dosed with the agonistic anti-OX40 (CD134) antibody ivuxolimab. Enrolled patients in dose escalation had cancers that were hepatocellular carcinoma, melanoma, renal cell or head and neck cancer. The study's findings and limits: Still undetermined is the antigen specificity of the expanded peripheral T cells.

Libraries were prepared by immunoSEQ multiplex PCR; TCRdb keeps only in-frame clonotypes and omits some of them. The table records approximately 98,000 clones, about 80% of them present only once. Autoimmune disease history or systemic immunosuppression was exclusionary. The source material was CD4+ or CD8+ T cells sorted from blood, sampled in a trial of the OX40 agonist ivuxolimab. This TCR was sampled from an adult with an advanced solid tumor such as melanoma, head and neck, liver or kidney cancer.

CDR3 DNA: TGTGCCAGCAGTTTCGACTACAATCAGCCCCAGCATTTT. It specifies CASSFDYNQPQHF. The chain employs TRBV6-5 and TRBJ1-5; no definite D call. The CDR3 is 13 amino acids. Trimming cost V 4 bases and J 3 bases, with 7 bases left between them. Germline V gene lookup returns CDR1 MNHEY and CDR2 SVGAGI.